This is a list of T cell receptor beta chains from one sample in a study of T-cell memory formation after mild COVID-19. In TCRdb, the 5' RACE reads were re-called with MiXCR into one record per CDR3 protein. Among roughly 310,000 distinct CDR3 sequences, roughly 15% were seen once, and the ten largest hold 20% to 25%. Sequenced sample: PBMCs or a T cell subset sorted from them (not recorded which). These TCRs come from a man younger than 35 who had mild COVID-19 (a few samples of this study predate the infection). Cell type and time point are not known. Both conserved end residues are part of each CDR3.

length,J,V,CDR3
15,TRBJ2-3,TRBV5-4,CASSFAEKGADTQYF
14,TRBJ2-3,TRBV5-4,CASSPWEGADTQYF
15,TRBJ2-5,TRBV3-1,CASSRPHQYQETQYF
12,TRBJ2-1,TRBV27,CASRDPYNEQFF
15,TRBJ2-3,TRBV24-1,CATSDPGQGIDTQYF
13,TRBJ2-5,TRBV5-6,CASTGTVQETQYF
13,TRBJ2-7,TRBV5-5,CASTLWGMDEQYF
15,TRBJ1-1,TRBV5-1,CASSSGDPWNTEAFF
13,TRBJ1-1,TRBV9,CASSVEGNTEAFF
15,TRBJ2-5,TRBV7-2,CASSPRGRLQETQYF
13,TRBJ2-5,TRBV4-1,CASSQEGEETQYF
14,TRBJ1-2,TRBV5-4,CASSPARGANGYTF
15,TRBJ2-5,TRBV29-1,CSVGPRDSNGETQYF
16,TRBJ2-1,TRBV5-4,CASSLAGLYSYNEQFF
12,TRBJ2-5,TRBV6-2/TRBV6-3,CASSWGKETQYF
14,TRBJ2-5,TRBV2,CASYSVGGGETQYF
17,TRBJ2-3,TRBV4-2,CASSQDSSGGAGDTQYF
14,TRBJ1-2,TRBV7-2,CASSLQGMDYGYTF
13,TRBJ1-1,TRBV18,CASSSQANTEAFF
15,TRBJ1-5,TRBV21-1,CASTKTQESHQPQHF
14,TRBJ2-1,TRBV25-1,CASSEPERRNEQFF
15,TRBJ1-4,TRBV12-3/TRBV12-4,CASSLDGARHEKLFF
17,TRBJ2-3,TRBV9,CASSPPTSNGLAVTQYF
16,TRBJ2-4,TRBV7-2,CASSLPSHVAKNIQYF
19,TRBJ2-2,TRBV5-1,CASSLGRDRGLLSTGELFF
14,TRBJ2-7,TRBV6-5,CASSYGGPSYEQYF
15,TRBJ2-3,TRBV5-1,CASSLAPKSTDTQYF
15,TRBJ1-1,TRBV7-2,CASSFLGVRNTEAFF
12,TRBJ1-4,TRBV7-9,CASSLAGPGLFF
15,TRBJ2-3,TRBV5-1,CASSLGTEITDTQYF
17,TRBJ2-3,TRBV7-2,CASSLVLAGGSTDTQYF
15,TRBJ2-2,TRBV6-1,CASSEAPLVGEELFF
14,TRBJ2-4,TRBV28,CASSLPDRVGIQYF
16,TRBJ2-2,TRBV7-9,CASSQFGPGGTGELFF
16,TRBJ2-3,TRBV20-1,CSASSSATSSTDTQYF
14,TRBJ2-2,TRBV6-6,CASSYRANTGELFF
16,TRBJ1-2,TRBV6-5,CASSYGLGWVNYGYTF
14,TRBJ1-2,TRBV6-6,CASSPGTTNYGYTF
18,TRBJ2-7,TRBV6-2/TRBV6-3,CASSYSSDGASRAYEQYF
15,TRBJ1-1,TRBV7-2,CASSLAGQLGTEAFF
17,TRBJ2-1,TRBV6-6,CASSRFKPGPPNNEQFF
15,TRBJ2-5,TRBV10-1,CASSEKRGVQETQYF